This TCR beta chain came from a study of technical replicates of blood from several donors (dated by TCRdb to about 2017). This clone was picked up one time. Its antigen remains unidentified. Base quality data are lacking; no much larger clone is found one base away. Receptors were amplified or captured by the immunoSEQ multiplex PCR assay. This is the immuneACCESS table as TCRdb keeps it, with only in-frame sequences that have V and J called. A part of the clones is gone; compared with another copy, unresolved V genes explain less than half, and the rest is unexplained. The sample includes around 100,000 clones, with more than 85% observed a single time. The ten largest clonotypes hold roughly 0.34% of the sample. Reading from cysteine to phenylalanine, the CDR3 counts 17 amino acids. This entry keeps only the CDR3 DNA: 51 bases, framed from base 1.

The sequence joins TRBV21-1 to TRBJ2-7; TRBD2 was called by the table and not checked on the DNA. TRBV21-1 is a pseudogene locus. Sequencing was done on a sample of T cells isolated from PBMCs. The clonotype was recovered from a human donor in good health. The bases read TGTGCCAGCAGCAAAGATATAGGGGAGGGCCCGTCCTACGAGCAGTACTTC. This yields the protein CASSKDIGEGPSYEQYF.